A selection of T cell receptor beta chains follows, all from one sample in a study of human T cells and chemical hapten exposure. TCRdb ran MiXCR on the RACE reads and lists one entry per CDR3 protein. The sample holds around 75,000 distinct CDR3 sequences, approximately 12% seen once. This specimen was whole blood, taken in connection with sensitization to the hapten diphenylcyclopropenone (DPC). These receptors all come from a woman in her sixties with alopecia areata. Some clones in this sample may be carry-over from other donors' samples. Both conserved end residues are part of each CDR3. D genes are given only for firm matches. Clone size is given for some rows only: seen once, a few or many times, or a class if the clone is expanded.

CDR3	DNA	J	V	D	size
CASSEEGGTEAFF	TGTGCCAGCAGTGAAGAGGGAGGCACTGAAGCTTTCTTT	TRBJ1-1	TRBV2	-	few
CASSLPGLATDEQYF	TGCGCCAGCAGCCTCCCGGGACTAGCTACAGACGAGCAGTACTTC	TRBJ2-7	TRBV4-1	TRBD2	-
CSVQSLTGTDTQYF	TGCAGCGTTCAATCACTAACAGGCACAGATACGCAGTATTTT	TRBJ2-3	TRBV29-1	-	many
CASRGQGRGDTQYF	TGCGCCAGCAGAGGTCAGGGGAGAGGAGATACGCAGTATTTT	TRBJ2-3	TRBV5-1	-	few
CASSRETGDGANVLTF	TGTGCCAGCAGCCGGGAGACAGGGGATGGGGCCAACGTCCTGACTTTC	TRBJ2-6	TRBV4-2	TRBD1	many
CASSEGQGGHYGYTF	TGTGCCAGCAGCGAAGGACAGGGCGGACACTATGGCTACACCTTC	TRBJ1-2	TRBV9	TRBD1	-
CASSLKAGLAGGLDTGELFF	TGTGCCAGCAGCTTAAAGGCCGGACTAGCGGGGGGCCTAGACACCGGGGAGCTGTTTTTT	TRBJ2-2	TRBV7-3	TRBD2	few
CASSLWPDRGAANTGELFF	TGTGCCAGCAGTTTATGGCCGGACAGGGGAGCCGCGAACACCGGGGAGCTGTTTTTT	TRBJ2-2	TRBV28	TRBD1	few
CASTPGTINEQFF	TGTGCCAGCACTCCGGGAACCATCAATGAGCAGTTCTTC	TRBJ2-1	TRBV12-3/TRBV12-4	-	-
CASRQSPGQVYEQYF	TGTGCCAGCAGGCAAAGCCCGGGACAGGTCTACGAGCAGTACTTC	TRBJ2-7	TRBV5-4	TRBD1	few
CASSPGLYEQYF	TGTGCCAGCAGCCCCGGACTCTACGAGCAGTACTTC	TRBJ2-7	TRBV7-9	-	-
CASSLSGEETQYF	TGTGCCAGCAGCTTGAGCGGGGAAGAGACCCAGTACTTC	TRBJ2-5	TRBV11-2	TRBD2	-
CSARPKGGQGPGYTF	TGCAGTGCTAGGCCCAAAGGGGGACAGGGGCCTGGCTACACCTTC	TRBJ1-2	TRBV20-1	TRBD1	many
CASSLSGLSGETQYF	TGTGCCAGCAGCTTATCGGGGCTCAGCGGAGAGACCCAGTACTTC	TRBJ2-5	TRBV7-2	-	few
CASIPQDRGNTIYF	TGTGCCAGCATCCCCCAGGACAGGGGAAACACCATATATTTT	TRBJ1-3	TRBV12-3/TRBV12-4	TRBD1	-
CASTRTSGNTDTQYF	TGTGCCAGCACTAGGACTAGCGGGAACACAGATACGCAGTATTTT	TRBJ2-3	TRBV9	TRBD2	few
CASSPTKPDTQYF	TGCGCCAGCAGCCCCACCAAGCCAGATACGCAGTATTTT	TRBJ2-3	TRBV5-1	-	-
CASSWQGSANYGYTF	TGCGCCAGCAGCTGGCAAGGGTCAGCTAACTATGGCTACACCTTC	TRBJ1-2	TRBV5-1	-	-
CASSEGALTYNEQFF	TGCGCCAGCAGTGAAGGGGCCCTTACCTACAATGAGCAGTTCTTC	TRBJ2-1	TRBV10-1	-	-
CASSPGGGLAGASLETQYF	TGTGCCAGCAGCCCAGGCGGTGGGCTAGCGGGGGCCTCACTTGAGACCCAGTACTTC	TRBJ2-5	TRBV7-6	TRBD2	many
CSASGPSGPSYEQYF	TGCAGTGCCAGCGGTCCTAGCGGGCCCTCCTACGAGCAGTACTTC	TRBJ2-7	TRBV20-1	TRBD2	-
CASSQGSGGETRAFF	TGTGCCAGCAGCCAAGGGAGCGGAGGGGAGACTCGTGCTTTCTTT	TRBJ1-1	TRBV3-1	-	few
CASFTRIPAVNYGYTF	TGTGCCAGCTTCACGCGGATTCCCGCTGTTAACTATGGCTACACCTTC	TRBJ1-2	TRBV2	-	-
CASSQGLASYNEQFF	TGTGCCAGCAGCCAAGGACTAGCGTCCTACAATGAGCAGTTCTTC	TRBJ2-1	TRBV14	TRBD2	many
CATSGAFF	TGTGCCACCAGTGGAGCTTTCTTT	TRBJ1-1	TRBV24-1	-	few
CASSFSSAGKAEAFF	TGTGCCAGCAGTTTTTCCTCGGCAGGGAAGGCTGAAGCTTTCTTT	TRBJ1-1	TRBV28	-	-
CASSLDRETQYF	TGCGCCAGCAGCTTGGACCGCGAGACCCAGTACTTC	TRBJ2-5	TRBV5-1	-	few
CASSPRAGAQETQYF	TGTGCCAGCAGCCCCAGAGCGGGGGCCCAAGAGACCCAGTACTTC	TRBJ2-5	TRBV11-2	TRBD2	many
CSVSRDTESYNEQFF	TGCAGCGTGTCCCGGGACACGGAATCCTACAATGAGCAGTTCTTC	TRBJ2-1	TRBV29-1	-	many
CASSLAGTGDNYGYTF	TGTGCCAGCAGCTTGGCGGGGACAGGGGATAACTATGGCTACACCTTC	TRBJ1-2	TRBV5-4	TRBD1	-
CASSPQGDSYEQYF	TGTGCTAGCAGCCCTCAGGGGGACTCCTACGAGCAGTACTTC	TRBJ2-7	TRBV7-7	TRBD1	many
CASSPISRISGANVLTF	TGTGCCAGCAGCCCCATCAGCAGGATCTCTGGGGCCAACGTCCTGACTTTC	TRBJ2-6	TRBV7-3	-	-
CASSHLLLDPSSYEQYF	TGTGCCAGCAGCCACCTTCTTCTAGACCCCAGCTCCTACGAGCAGTACTTC	TRBJ2-7	TRBV14	-	many
CASSIAVQETQYF	TGTGCCAGCAGCATAGCGGTACAAGAGACCCAGTACTTC	TRBJ2-5	TRBV11-2	-	many
CSARAGGQPQHF	TGCAGTGCTAGAGCGGGGGGACAGCCCCAGCATTTT	TRBJ1-5	TRBV20-1	-	few
CASSLGEGALQETQYF	TGCGCCAGCAGCTTGGGGGAGGGGGCCCTCCAAGAGACCCAGTACTTC	TRBJ2-5	TRBV5-1	-	many
CASRERGGSYEQYF	TGTGCCAGCAGGGAGCGGGGGGGTAGTTACGAGCAGTACTTC	TRBJ2-7	TRBV12-3/TRBV12-4	TRBD2	-
CASSQESSPYEQYF	TGCGCCAGCAGCCAAGAGTCCTCGCCGTACGAGCAGTACTTC	TRBJ2-7	TRBV4-1	-	few
CASSQESGNYGYTF	TGTGCCAGCAGCCAAGAGTCGGGGAACTATGGCTACACCTTC	TRBJ1-2	TRBV3-1	-	many